The 14 T cell receptor beta chains given below trace back to one sample, sequenced in a study of T-cell memory formation after mild COVID-19. TCRdb passed the 5' RACE reads through MiXCR, listing each CDR3 protein once. The sample lists around 470,000 distinct CDR3 sequences, 20% occurring once. The sample consisted of PBMCs or a T cell subset sorted from them (not recorded which). All receptors derive from an adult woman who had mild COVID-19 (a few samples of this study predate the infection). Cell type and time point are not known.

This chain connects TRBV7-9 to TRBJ1-6; D ambiguous. This CDR3 contains 13 residues. Germline assignment: CDR1 SEHNR and CDR2 FQNEAQ (reference sequence). The germline V and J ends were trimmed by 2 bases and 7 bases, with 6 bases remaining between them. The CDR3 nucleotides are TGTGCCAGCAGCTTACAGCAAAATTCACCCCTCCACTTT. Its translation is CASSLQQNSPLHF.

Ten or more counts support this clonotype. The chain uses TRBV6-5 and TRBJ2-5; D possibly corresponds to TRBD1 (6 bases). In germline, CDR1 is MNHEY, CDR2 SVGAGI. The CDR3 spans 14 residues. The germline V and J ends were trimmed by 1 base and 2 bases, with 8 bases remaining between them. The CDR3 bases are TGTGCCAGCAGTTACTGGGGGCAGCAAGAGACCCAGTACTTC. As protein: CASSYWGQQETQYF.

The chain recombines TRBV7-2 with TRBJ2-1, with unresolved D. Germline V CDR1 and CDR2: SGHTA, FQGNSA. Trimming pared 0 bases from V and 5 bases from J, leaving 11 bases between. The CDR3 runs 15 residues. The CDR3 nucleotides read TGTGCCAGCAGCTTAGCTGGTAGATTGGACAATGAGCAGTTCTTC. Protein: CASSLAGRLDNEQFF.

V is TRBV3-1 and J is TRBJ2-1; 11 bases are a match to TRBD1. CDR1 LGHDT and CDR2 YNNKEL come from the germline V gene (reference sequence). The CDR3 sequence is 18 residues long. With V trimmed by 1 base and J by 0 bases, 5 bases remained unmatched. CDR3 in amino acids: CASSQVQGQGVSYNEQFF. CDR3 sequence (DNA): TGTGCCAGCAGCCAAGTCCAGGGACAGGGGGTCTCCTACAATGAGCAGTTCTTC.

In its sample, this clonotype was seen many times. The chain uses TRBV12-3 or TRBV12-4 and TRBJ2-2; D perhaps matches TRBD1 (7 bases). The CDR3 covers 16 residues. The germline V and J ends were trimmed by 7 bases and 0 bases, with 15 bases remaining between them. In DNA, the CDR3 is TGTGCCAGCACTCCCCAGGGGGGAACGAACACCGGGGAGCTGTTTTTT. Protein: CASTPQGGTNTGELFF.

In this sample, this clonotype turned up a few times. The chain combines TRBV12-3 or TRBV12-4 with TRBJ1-6; perhaps TRBD1 as D (6 bases). The CDR3 runs to 11 residues. The ends were cut back, 6 bases at V and 13 bases at J, with 10 bases in the middle. The CDR3 spells CASRGGSPLHF. CDR3 in DNA: TGTGCCAGCAGAGGGGGGTCGCCCCTCCACTTT.

This clonotype was recorded a few times. The chain couples TRBV30 to TRBJ2-2; 9 nucleotides match TRBD1. Germline V gene sequence: CDR1 GTSNPN, CDR2 SVGIG (reference sequence). After removal of 4 bases from V and 5 bases from J, the junction contained 5 bases not matched to a gene. The CDR3 runs 14 residues. CDR3 protein: CAWTSGTGTGELFF. For the CDR3, the DNA is TGTGCCTGGACCTCCGGGACAGGGACCGGGGAGCTGTTTTTT.

The gene calls are TRBV25-1 and TRBJ2-3; D call uncertain. Germline CDR1 MGHDK, CDR2 SYGVNS. The V end lost 3 bases, the J end lost 6 bases, and 13 bases lay between the germline ends. There are 14 residues in the CDR3. This chain's CDR3 is CASSDLNGQDTQYF. The DNA for the CDR3 is TGTGCCAGCAGTGATCTTAATGGGCAGGATACGCAGTATTTT.

This clonotype appeared a few times. J is TRBJ2-2 and V is TRBV28, with D maybe TRBD2 (6 bases). CDR3 length: 14 residues. The germline V gene has CDR1 MDHEN and CDR2 SYDVKM. V was shortened by 5 bases and J by 0 bases, with 7 bases between the two germline ends. The CDR3 here is CASSGGANTGELFF. CDR3 nucleotides: TGTGCCAGCAGTGGCGGGGCGAACACCGGGGAGCTGTTTTTT.

The chain uses TRBV15 and TRBJ2-3; 9 bases are a match to TRBD1. Germline assignment: CDR1 LNHNV and CDR2 YYDKDF (reference sequence). The CDR3 loop spans 15 amino acids. J gave up 3 bases and V 4 bases, and 5 bases lay outside the gene matches. The chain's CDR3 is CATSTRTGVTDTQYF. CDR3 bases: TGTGCCACCAGCACACGGACAGGGGTTACAGATACGCAGTATTTT.

This sequence joins TRBV3-1 and TRBJ2-7; 12 bases are a match to TRBD2. The J segment lost 11 bases and the V segment lost 1 base, leaving 15 bases of the junction unmatched. The CDR3 sequence is 17 residues long. Germline lookup yields CDR1 LGHDT and CDR2 YNNKEL (reference sequence). For the CDR3, the DNA is TGTGCCAGCAGCCAAGGAAGTTCGGGACTAGCGGGCCCTAAGGAGTACTTC. Translated, it gives CASSQGSSGLAGPKEYF.

The V gene is TRBV6-2 or TRBV6-3, the J gene TRBJ2-3; TRBD2 matches at 7 bases. V was clipped by 6 bases and J by 1 base; unmatched bases: 7. The CDR3 covers 15 residues. CDR1 and CDR2 from the germline V gene are MNHEY and SVGEGT. In nucleotides, the CDR3 is TGTGCCAGCAGCCGCCGGGACTACGGCACAGATACGCAGTATTTT. Translating gives CASSRRDYGTDTQYF.

J is TRBJ1-1 and V is TRBV19, with 7 bases matching TRBD1. V shed 4 bases, J shed 5 bases, and the junction held 10 bases outside the gene matches. The CDR3 spans 15 residues. The V gene's germline CDR1 is LNHDA and CDR2 SQIVND (reference sequence). The CDR3 loop is CASSSRGRRITEAFF. The CDR3 DNA is TGTGCCAGTAGTAGTAGGGGGCGCAGGATTACTGAAGCTTTCTTT.

Many counts were recorded for this clonotype. This sequence joins TRBV19 and TRBJ1-2; D perhaps matches TRBD1 (6 bases). Trimming removed 9 bases from V and 6 bases from J, with 20 bases in between. CDR3 length: 14 residues. Germline assignment: CDR1 LNHDA and CDR2 SQIVND (reference sequence). As DNA, the CDR3 is TGTGCCAGCCTCAGGACGGGGGCGGGTGATGGCTACACCTTC. Its protein is CASLRTGAGDGYTF.